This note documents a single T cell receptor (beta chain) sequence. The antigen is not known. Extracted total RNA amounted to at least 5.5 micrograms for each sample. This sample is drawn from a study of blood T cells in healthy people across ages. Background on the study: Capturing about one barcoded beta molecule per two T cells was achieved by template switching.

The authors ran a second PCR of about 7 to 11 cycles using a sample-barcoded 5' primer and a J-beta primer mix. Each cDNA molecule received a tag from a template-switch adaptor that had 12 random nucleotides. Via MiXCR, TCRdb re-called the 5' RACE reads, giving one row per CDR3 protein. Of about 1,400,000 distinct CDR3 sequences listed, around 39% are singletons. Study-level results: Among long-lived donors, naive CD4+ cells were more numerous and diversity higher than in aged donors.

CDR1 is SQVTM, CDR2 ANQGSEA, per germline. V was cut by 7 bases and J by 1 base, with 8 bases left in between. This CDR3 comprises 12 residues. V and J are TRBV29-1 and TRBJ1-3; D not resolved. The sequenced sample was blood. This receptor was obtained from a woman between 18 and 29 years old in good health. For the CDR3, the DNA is TGCAGCGCACGGGAATCTGGAAACACCATATATTTT. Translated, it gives CSARESGNTIYF. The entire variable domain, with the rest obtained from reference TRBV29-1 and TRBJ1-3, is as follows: SAVISQKPSRDICQRGTSLTIQCQVDSQVTMMFWYRQQPGQSLTLIATANQGSEATYESGFVIDKFPISRPNLTFSTLTVSNMSPEDSSIYLCSARESGNTIYFGEGSWLTVV.